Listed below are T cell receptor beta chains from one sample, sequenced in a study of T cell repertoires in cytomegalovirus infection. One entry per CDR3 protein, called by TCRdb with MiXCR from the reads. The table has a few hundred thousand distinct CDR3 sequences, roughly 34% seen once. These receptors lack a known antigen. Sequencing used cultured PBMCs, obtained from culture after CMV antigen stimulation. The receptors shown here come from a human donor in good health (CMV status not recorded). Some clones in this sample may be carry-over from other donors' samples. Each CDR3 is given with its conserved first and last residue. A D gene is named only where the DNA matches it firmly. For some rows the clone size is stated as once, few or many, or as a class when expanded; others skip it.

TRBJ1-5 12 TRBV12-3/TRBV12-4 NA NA TGTGCCAGCAGGGAGCGAAATCAGCCCCAGCATTTT CASRERNQPQHF
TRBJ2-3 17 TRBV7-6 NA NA TGTGCCAGCAGCTTAGTCCCCCCTGCAGGAATCACAGATACGCAGTATTTT CASSLVPPAGITDTQYF
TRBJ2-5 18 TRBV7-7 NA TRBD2 TGTGCTAGCAGCTTAGGTGGCGGTACAGCGGGAGTTGGGGAGACCCAGTACTTC CASSLGGGTAGVGETQYF
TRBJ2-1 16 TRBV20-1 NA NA TGCAGTGCTAGAGGAGCTGTTGGCAGGGTAAAGGGTGAGCAGTTCTTC CSARGAVGRVKGEQFF
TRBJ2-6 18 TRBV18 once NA TGTGCCAGCTCACCGGATACTCGAGGGGTCTCTGGGGCCAACGTCCTGACTTTC CASSPDTRGVSGANVLTF
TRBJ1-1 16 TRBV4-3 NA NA TGCGCCAGCAGCCAAGACTCAGGCAGGCTAAACACTGAAGCTTTCTTT CASSQDSGRLNTEAFF
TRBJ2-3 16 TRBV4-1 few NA TGTGCCAGCAGCCAAGTCGGTGGGACCAGCACAGATACGCAGTATTTT CASSQVGGTSTDTQYF
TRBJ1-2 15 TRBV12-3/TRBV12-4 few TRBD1 TGTGCCAGCAGGTCCGCGCCGGGACAGGGGATGGACTACACCTTC CASRSAPGQGMDYTF
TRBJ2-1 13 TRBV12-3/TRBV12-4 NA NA TGTGCCGGCAGCTTCAGCGGATACAATGAGCAGTTCTTC CAGSFSGYNEQFF
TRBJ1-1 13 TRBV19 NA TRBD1 TGTGCCAGCCGACAGGGACTCGACACTGAAGCTTCCTTT CASRQGLDTEASF
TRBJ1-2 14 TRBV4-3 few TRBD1 TGCGCCAGCAGCCCGGACAGGGCTAACTATGGCTACACCTTC CASSPDRANYGYTF
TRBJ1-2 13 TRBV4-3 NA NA TGCGCCAGCAGCCATGAAGGGAGTATCGGCTACACCTTC CASSHEGSIGYTF
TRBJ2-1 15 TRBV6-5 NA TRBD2 TGTGCCAGCTATAAGTCCGGGACTAGAGGCTGGGAGCAGTTCTTC CASYKSGTRGWEQFF
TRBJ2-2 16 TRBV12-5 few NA TGTGCTAGTGGTTTGGGGACCGGCCGGAACACCGGGGAGCTGTTTTTT CASGLGTGRNTGELFF
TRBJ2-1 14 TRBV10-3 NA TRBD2 TGTGCCATCAGAGGACTAGCGGGAGCCAATGAGCAGTTCTTC CAIRGLAGANEQFF
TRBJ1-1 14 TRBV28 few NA TGTGCCAGCAGACCCCCCCACAGGCAGACTGAAGCTTTCTTT CASRPPHRQTEAFF
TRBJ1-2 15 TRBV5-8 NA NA TGTGCCAGCAGCCCGGGACGGGAATTGGACTATGGCTACACCTTC CASSPGRELDYGYTF
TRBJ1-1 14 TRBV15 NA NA TGTGCCACCAGCAGAGATCTAAGGGTTACTGAAGCTTTCTTT CATSRDLRVTEAFF
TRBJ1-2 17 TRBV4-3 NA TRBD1 TGCGCCAGCAGCCAAGGATCATGGGACAGGGGGCACTATGGCTACACCTTC CASSQGSWDRGHYGYTF
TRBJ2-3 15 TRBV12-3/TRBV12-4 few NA TGTGCCAGCAGTTTCATCGGGGAGGGCACAGATACGCAGTATTTT CASSFIGEGTDTQYF
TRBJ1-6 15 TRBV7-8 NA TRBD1 TGTGCCAGCAGTTATCGGACAGGGTATAATTCACCCCTCCACTTT CASSYRTGYNSPLHF
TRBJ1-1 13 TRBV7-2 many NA TGTGCCAGCAGCTTTATGGTTGACACTGAAGCTTTCTTT CASSFMVDTEAFF
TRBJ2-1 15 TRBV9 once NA TGTGCCAGCAGCCCCTCGCGACAGACCTACAATGAGCAGTTCTTC CASSPSRQTYNEQFF
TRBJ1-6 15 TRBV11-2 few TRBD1 TGTGCCAGCAGCCCCAGGACAGGGGGATATTCACCCCTCCACTTT CASSPRTGGYSPLHF
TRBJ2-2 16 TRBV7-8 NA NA TGTGCCAGCAGACTATCACGGACGGGAAACACCGGGGAGCTGTTTTTT CASRLSRTGNTGELFF
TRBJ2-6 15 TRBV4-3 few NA TGCGCCAGCAGCCCAAAGAGCTCTGGGGCCAACGTCCTGACTTTC CASSPKSSGANVLTF
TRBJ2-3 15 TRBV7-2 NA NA TGTGCCAGCGGAACGCGAGGGCGGTCACTAGATACGCAGTATTTT CASGTRGRSLDTQYF
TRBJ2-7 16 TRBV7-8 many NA TGTGCCAGCAGCCAGGGACAACAGACCAACTCCTACGAGCAGTACTTC CASSQGQQTNSYEQYF
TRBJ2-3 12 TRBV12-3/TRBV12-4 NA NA TGTGCCAGCAGTTGGGGGACAGATACGCAGTATTTT CASSWGTDTQYF